The clone carrying this T cell receptor beta chain has just one count. As yet, its antigen is unknown. PCR amplification relied on 60 Vbeta primers (plus 13 Jbeta primers). The table came from immunoSEQ multiplex PCR; TCRdb's copy has only in-frame clones and leaves some out. The sample lists roughly 140,000 clones, 80% occurring once. The data derive from a study of cytomegalovirus exposure and HLA in healthy donors. The wider study: From donors who were HLA-typed, an early data release held about 85 million unique TCRs.

CDR1 SGHAT and CDR2 FQNNGV come from the germline V gene. The CDR3 totals 16 residues. J gave up 6 bases and V 1 base, and 9 bases lay outside the gene matches. General observations from the study: The listing of 150 to 200 TCR beta chains classed them as cytomegalovirus-associated. Presence/absence analyses rested on an assumption that sequencing depth was roughly uniform across donors.

V usage is TRBV11-2 and J usage is TRBJ1-2, with 9 bases lining up with TRBD1. The specimen was PBMCs. This clonotype was obtained from a man aged 40-49 years in good health and CMV-seronegative. CDR3 DNA sequence: TGTGCCAGCAGCTTAGGAGCTAGGGACAGGGCGGATGGCTACACCTTC. This translates into CASSLGARDRADGYTF. The full variable domain, completed using reference TRBV11-2 and TRBJ1-2, is EAGVAQSPRYKIIEKRQSVAFWCNPISGHATLYWYQQILGQGPKLLIQFQNNGVVDDSQLPKDRFSAERLKGVDSTLKIQPAKLEDSAVYLCASSLGARDRADGYTFGSGTRLTVV.